A selection of T cell receptor beta chains follows, all from one sample in a study of T-cell reconstitution after alpha-beta-depleted transplantation in children. TCRdb re-analysed the PCR reads in MiXCR, keeping a single row per CDR3 protein. The table records a few thousand distinct CDR3 sequences, approximately 24% of them present only once. Specimen: PBMCs, mostly from graft donor cells, collected 60 days after TCRalphabeta/CD19-depleted stem cell transplant. The receptors here all came from a male patient aged 2 to 10 who had a stem cell transplant for acute lymphoblastic leukemia, so the T cells may come from the graft donor. The CDR3 runs from the conserved cysteine through the conserved F or W. The D gene is left open where the match is weak. Only some rows state a clone size, as once, few, many or a class for expanded clones.

TRBV20-1,TRBJ2-3,many,.,CSARGRHTQYF,TGCAGTGCCAGGGGGAGGCATACGCAGTATTTT
TRBV10-3,TRBJ1-3,many,.,CAISQGTGNTIYF,TGTGCCATCAGTCAGGGTACTGGAAACACCATATATTTT
TRBV5-6,TRBJ2-5,.,TRBD2,CASSLRLAGVETQYF,TGTGCCAGCAGCTTGCGACTAGCGGGAGTAGAGACCCAGTACTTC
TRBV7-9,TRBJ2-1,medium-sized,.,CASSLIFSRVFF,TGTGCCAGCAGCTTAATTTTCTCCCGGGTGTTCTTC
TRBV2,TRBJ1-5,many,.,CASGPQGLSNQPQHF,TGTGCCAGCGGGCCACAGGGACTTAGCAATCAGCCCCAGCATTTT
TRBV12-3/TRBV12-4,TRBJ1-5,many,.,CASSFEYSNQPQHF,TGTGCCAGCAGTTTTGAGTATAGCAATCAGCCCCAGCATTTT
TRBV12-3/TRBV12-4,TRBJ1-2,.,.,CASSFGVANYGYTF,TGTGCCAGCAGTTTTGGGGTAGCTAACTATGGCTACACCTTC
TRBV2,TRBJ1-5,many,.,CASSNWRTTQPQHF,TGTGCCAGCAGTAATTGGAGGACCACTCAGCCCCAGCATTTT
TRBV20-1,TRBJ1-4,many,TRBD1,CSAAGQVNEKLFF,TGCAGTGCGGCGGGACAGGTTAATGAAAAACTGTTTTTT
TRBV20-1,TRBJ2-3,.,TRBD2,CSAGNAGGTDTQYF,TGCAGTGCTGGGAACGCGGGGGGCACAGATACGCAGTATTTT
TRBV9,TRBJ1-1,many,.,CASSVDPLWGRGAFF,TGTGCCAGCAGCGTAGACCCCCTGTGGGGTCGCGGAGCTTTCTTT
TRBV5-8,TRBJ2-5,many,.,CASSRTRHETQYF,TGTGCCAGCAGCCGAACACGGCACGAGACCCAGTACTTC
TRBV19,TRBJ2-7,medium-sized,.,CASSIGPSSYEQYF,TGTGCCAGTAGTATAGGTCCGTCTTCTTACGAGCAGTACTTC
TRBV5-5,TRBJ2-1,large,TRBD2,CASSLYWGGSSYNEQFF,TGTGCCAGCAGCTTGTATTGGGGCGGGAGCTCCTACAATGAGCAGTTCTTC
TRBV3-1,TRBJ2-1,many,.,CASSPGPPYNEQFF,TGTGCCAGCAGCCCGGGGCCCCCTTACAATGAGCAGTTCTTC
TRBV20-1,TRBJ2-5,.,.,CSALRDLQETQYF,TGCAGTGCCCTCAGGGACTTACAAGAGACCCAGTACTTC
TRBV29-1,TRBJ1-1,medium-sized,.,CSVEPETKGTEAFF,TGCAGCGTTGAACCCGAGACGAAGGGGACTGAAGCTTTCTTT
TRBV12-3/TRBV12-4,TRBJ1-5,.,.,CASSPRRAGIAPQHF,TGTGCCAGCAGTCCCCGTAGGGCAGGGATCGCGCCCCAGCATTTT
TRBV7-9,TRBJ1-4,medium-sized,.,CASSLRSITNEKLFF,TGTGCCAGCAGCTTAAGAAGCATAACTAATGAAAAACTGTTTTTT
TRBV6-1,TRBJ1-4,few,TRBD1,CASRGTGAEKLFF,TGTGCCAGCAGGGGGACAGGCGCTGAAAAACTGTTTTTT
TRBV7-9,TRBJ1-2,.,.,CASSLDRYGYTF,TGTGCCAGCAGCTTAGATCGATATGGCTACACCTTC
TRBV7-9,TRBJ1-2,many,TRBD1,CASSLLVGTGDYGYTF,TGTGCCAGCAGCCTTCTAGTTGGGACAGGGGACTATGGCTACACCTTC
TRBV20-1,TRBJ2-1,medium-sized,.,CSARVAGTYNEQFF,TGCAGTGCTAGGGTTGCGGGGACCTACAATGAGCAGTTCTTC
TRBV7-9,TRBJ1-1,many,.,CASSLARNEAFF,TGTGCCAGCAGCTTAGCGCGCAATGAAGCTTTCTTT
TRBV7-9,TRBJ2-3,many,TRBD1,CASSLGGTGARTDTQYF,TGTGCCAGCAGCTTAGGGGGGACAGGGGCTCGCACAGATACGCAGTATTTT
TRBV4-1,TRBJ2-7,.,.,CASSQAEVAYEQYF,TGCGCCAGCAGCCAAGCGGAAGTGGCCTACGAGCAGTACTTC
TRBV2,TRBJ1-1,many,.,CASGRGVRGTEAFF,TGTGCCAGCGGGAGGGGGGTAAGAGGCACTGAAGCTTTCTTT
TRBV7-2,TRBJ1-2,once,TRBD1,CASSPRLNSDRDGYTF,TGTGCCAGCAGCCCGCGACTTAATTCCGACAGGGATGGCTACACCTTC
TRBV11-2,TRBJ2-7,medium-sized,.,CASSPIGVLEQYF,TGTGCCAGCAGCCCTATCGGAGTCCTTGAGCAGTACTTC
TRBV7-9,TRBJ1-1,many,.,CASSLWTVPDTEAFF,TGTGCCAGCAGCTTATGGACGGTTCCGGACACTGAAGCTTTCTTT
TRBV12-3/TRBV12-4,TRBJ2-5,many,TRBD2,CASSLGGGLLETQYF,TGTGCCAGCAGTTTGGGGGGAGGGCTGTTAGAGACCCAGTACTTC